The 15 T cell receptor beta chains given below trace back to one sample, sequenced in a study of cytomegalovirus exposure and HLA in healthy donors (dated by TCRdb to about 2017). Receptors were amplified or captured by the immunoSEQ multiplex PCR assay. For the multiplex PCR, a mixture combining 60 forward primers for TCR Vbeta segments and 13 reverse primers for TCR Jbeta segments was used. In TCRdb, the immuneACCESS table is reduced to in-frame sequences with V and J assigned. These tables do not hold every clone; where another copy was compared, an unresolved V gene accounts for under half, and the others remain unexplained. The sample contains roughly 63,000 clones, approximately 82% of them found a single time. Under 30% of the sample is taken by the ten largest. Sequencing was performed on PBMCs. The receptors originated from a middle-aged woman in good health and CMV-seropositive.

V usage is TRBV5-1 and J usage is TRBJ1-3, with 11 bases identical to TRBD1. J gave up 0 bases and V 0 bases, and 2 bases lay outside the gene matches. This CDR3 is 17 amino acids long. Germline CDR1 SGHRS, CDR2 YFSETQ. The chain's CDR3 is CASSLAGTGGSGNTIYF. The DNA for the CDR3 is TGCGCCAGCAGCTTGGCCGGGACAGGGGGCTCTGGAAACACCATATATTTT.

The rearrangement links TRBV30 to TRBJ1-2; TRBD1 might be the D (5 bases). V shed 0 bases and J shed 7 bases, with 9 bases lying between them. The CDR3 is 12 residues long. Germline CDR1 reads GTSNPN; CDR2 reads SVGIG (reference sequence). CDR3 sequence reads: CAWSVSGAGYTF. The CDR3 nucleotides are TGTGCCTGGAGTGTAAGTGGGGCTGGCTACACCTTC.

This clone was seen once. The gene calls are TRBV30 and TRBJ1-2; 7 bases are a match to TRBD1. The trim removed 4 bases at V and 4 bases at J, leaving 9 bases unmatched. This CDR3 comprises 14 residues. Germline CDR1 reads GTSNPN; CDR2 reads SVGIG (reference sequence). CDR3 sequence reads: CAWKRTGVVYGYTF. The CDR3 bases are TGTGCCTGGAAGCGAACAGGGGTCGTCTATGGCTACACCTTC.

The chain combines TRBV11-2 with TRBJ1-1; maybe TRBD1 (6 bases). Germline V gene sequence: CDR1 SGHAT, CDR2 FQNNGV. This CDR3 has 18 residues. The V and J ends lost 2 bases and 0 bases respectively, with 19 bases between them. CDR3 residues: CASSLKRGRGNLNTEAFF. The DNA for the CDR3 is TGTGCCAGCAGCTTAAAGCGTGGCAGGGGCAACCTGAACACTGAAGCTTTCTTT.

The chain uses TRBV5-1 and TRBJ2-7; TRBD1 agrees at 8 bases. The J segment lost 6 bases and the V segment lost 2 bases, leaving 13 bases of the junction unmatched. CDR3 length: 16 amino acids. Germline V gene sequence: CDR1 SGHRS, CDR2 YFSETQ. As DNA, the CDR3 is TGCGCCAGCAGCTTAACAGGGGGTCACCCCTTAGTCGAGCAGTACTTC. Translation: CASSLTGGHPLVEQYF.

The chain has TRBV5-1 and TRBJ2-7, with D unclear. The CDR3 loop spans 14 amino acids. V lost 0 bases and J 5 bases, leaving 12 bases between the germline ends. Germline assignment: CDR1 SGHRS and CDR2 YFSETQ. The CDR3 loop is CASSLGAVWDEQYF. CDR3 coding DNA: TGCGCCAGCAGCTTGGGGGCCGTGTGGGACGAGCAGTACTTC.

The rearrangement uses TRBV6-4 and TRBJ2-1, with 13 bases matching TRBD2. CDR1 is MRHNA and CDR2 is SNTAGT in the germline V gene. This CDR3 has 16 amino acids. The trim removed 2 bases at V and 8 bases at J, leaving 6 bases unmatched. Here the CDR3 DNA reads TGTGCCAGCAGTGACACCGGACTAGCGGGGGCGCATGAGCAGTTCTTC. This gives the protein CASSDTGLAGAHEQFF.

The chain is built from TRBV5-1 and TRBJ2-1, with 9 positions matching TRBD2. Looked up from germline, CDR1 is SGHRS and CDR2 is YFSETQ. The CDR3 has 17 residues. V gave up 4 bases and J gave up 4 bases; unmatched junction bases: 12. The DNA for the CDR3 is TGCGCCAGCAGCGACACTAGGGCTAGCGGGGATTACAATGAGCAGTTCTTC. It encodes CASSDTRASGDYNEQFF.

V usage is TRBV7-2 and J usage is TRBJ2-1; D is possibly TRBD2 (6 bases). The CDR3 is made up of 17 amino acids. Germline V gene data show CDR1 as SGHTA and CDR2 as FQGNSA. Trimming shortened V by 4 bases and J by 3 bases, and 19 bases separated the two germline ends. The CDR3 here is CASSYHPGTGSYNEQFF. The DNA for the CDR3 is TGTGCCAGCAGCTACCACCCCGGGACCGGGAGCTACAATGAGCAGTTCTTC.

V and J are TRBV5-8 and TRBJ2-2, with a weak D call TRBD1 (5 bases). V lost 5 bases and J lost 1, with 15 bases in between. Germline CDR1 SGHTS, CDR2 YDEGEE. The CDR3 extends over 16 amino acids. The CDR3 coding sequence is TGTGCCAGCAGGAATATGGGGCAGGGGAACACCGGGGAGCTGTTTTTT. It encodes CASRNMGQGNTGELFF.

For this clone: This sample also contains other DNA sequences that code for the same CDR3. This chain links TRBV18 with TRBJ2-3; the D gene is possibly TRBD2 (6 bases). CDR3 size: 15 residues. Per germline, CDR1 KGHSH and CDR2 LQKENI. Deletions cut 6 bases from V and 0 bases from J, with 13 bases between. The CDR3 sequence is CASSRGGDSTDTQYF. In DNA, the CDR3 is TGTGCCAGCTCCCGGGGCGGGGACAGCACAGATACGCAGTATTTT.

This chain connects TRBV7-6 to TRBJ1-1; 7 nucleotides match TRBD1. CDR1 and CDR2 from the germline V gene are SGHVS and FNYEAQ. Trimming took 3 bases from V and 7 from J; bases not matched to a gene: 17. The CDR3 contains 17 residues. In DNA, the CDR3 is TGTGCCAGCAGCTTTCGGCCGAGGGGGCAATTTAATGGTGAAGCTTTCTTT. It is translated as CASSFRPRGQFNGEAFF.

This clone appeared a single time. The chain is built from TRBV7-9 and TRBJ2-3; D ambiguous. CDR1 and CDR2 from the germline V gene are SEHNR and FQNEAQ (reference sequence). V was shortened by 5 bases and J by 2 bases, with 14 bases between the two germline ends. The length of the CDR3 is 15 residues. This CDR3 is CASSPNLGSTDTQYF. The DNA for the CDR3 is TGTGCCAGCAGCCCAAACCTCGGGTCCACAGATACGCAGTATTTT.

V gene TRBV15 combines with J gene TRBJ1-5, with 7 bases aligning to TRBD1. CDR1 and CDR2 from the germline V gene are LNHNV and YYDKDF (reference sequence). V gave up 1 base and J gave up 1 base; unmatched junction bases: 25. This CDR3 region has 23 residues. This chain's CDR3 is CATSRVRQGSHPAAPGSNQPQHF. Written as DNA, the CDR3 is TGTGCCACCAGCAGAGTTAGACAGGGATCCCACCCGGCGGCCCCAGGGAGCAATCAGCCCCAGCATTTT.

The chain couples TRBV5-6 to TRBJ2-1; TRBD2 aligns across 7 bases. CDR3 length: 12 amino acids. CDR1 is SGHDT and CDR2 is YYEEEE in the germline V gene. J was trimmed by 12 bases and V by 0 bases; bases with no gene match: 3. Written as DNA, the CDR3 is TGTGCCAGCAGCTTGGGGAGCGGGGTGCAGTTCTTC. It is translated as CASSLGSGVQFF.